Listed below are T cell receptor beta chains from one sample, sequenced in a study of Graves' ophthalmopathy and Graves' hyperthyroidism. TCRdb reprocessed the multiplex PCR reads with MiXCR, giving one entry per CDR3 protein. The profile shows about 480,000 distinct CDR3 sequences, 13% to 15% of them singletons. The sample comprised blood. These TCRs come from a woman in her 30s with Graves' ophthalmopathy. Each CDR3 is given with its conserved first and last residue. The order of the fields is J gene, clone size, V gene, D gene, CDR3 DNA, CDR3 protein. The D gene is left open where the match is weak. Not all rows give a size; the values are once, few, many and, for expanded clones, a class.

j_gene: TRBJ2-2
abundance: once
v_gene: TRBV6-1
d_gene: TRBD1
CDR3nt: TGTGCCAGCAGCTCCGGGACAGGGGAAACCGGGGAGCTGTTTTTT
CDR3aa: CASSSGTGETGELFF

j_gene: TRBJ2-7
abundance: many
v_gene: TRBV2
d_gene: TRBD1
CDR3nt: TGTGCCAGCATGATAGGGATGCCGGGACAGGGGCAATACGAGCAGTACTTC
CDR3aa: CASMIGMPGQGQYEQYF

j_gene: TRBJ2-7
abundance: many
v_gene: TRBV20-1
d_gene: TRBD1
CDR3nt: TGCAGTGCAAGGGGGACAGGTAACCCTCTCCACGAGCAGTACTTC
CDR3aa: CSARGTGNPLHEQYF

j_gene: TRBJ2-7
abundance: many
v_gene: TRBV29-1
d_gene: .
CDR3nt: TGCAGCGTACTGGGGGGACACTCCTACGAGCAGTACTTC
CDR3aa: CSVLGGHSYEQYF

j_gene: TRBJ1-5
abundance: few
v_gene: TRBV2
d_gene: .
CDR3nt: TGTGCCAGCAGGAGGAACGGAGTCAATCAGCCCCAGCATTTT
CDR3aa: CASRRNGVNQPQHF

j_gene: TRBJ1-6
abundance: many
v_gene: TRBV9
d_gene: TRBD1
CDR3nt: TGTGCCAGCAGCCGGGACAGCTATAATTCACCCCTCCACTTT
CDR3aa: CASSRDSYNSPLHF

j_gene: TRBJ2-5
abundance: .
v_gene: TRBV11-2
d_gene: TRBD2
CDR3nt: TGTGCCAGCAGCTTTTCTGCGGGGGGCGCCGAGACCCAGTACTTC
CDR3aa: CASSFSAGGAETQYF

j_gene: TRBJ1-1
abundance: few
v_gene: TRBV9
d_gene: .
CDR3nt: TGTGCCAGCAGCAACGGACGTAAGAACACTGAAGCTTTCTTT
CDR3aa: CASSNGRKNTEAFF

j_gene: TRBJ1-6
abundance: .
v_gene: TRBV6-2/TRBV6-3
d_gene: TRBD1
CDR3nt: TGTGCCAGCAGCTACGAACGGGACAGCTCACCCCTCCACTTT
CDR3aa: CASSYERDSSPLHF

j_gene: TRBJ2-7
abundance: many
v_gene: TRBV28
d_gene: .
CDR3nt: TGTGCCAGCAACTCCGACTGGAGCTCCTACGAGCAGTACTTC
CDR3aa: CASNSDWSSYEQYF

j_gene: TRBJ2-5
abundance: .
v_gene: TRBV5-6
d_gene: TRBD1
CDR3nt: TGTGCCAGCAGCTTTGACAGGGGCGGGGAGACCCAGTACTTC
CDR3aa: CASSFDRGGETQYF

j_gene: TRBJ2-3
abundance: few
v_gene: TRBV24-1
d_gene: .
CDR3nt: TGTGCCACCAGTGATTTGAAGGGCGGGGTCGATCCAAGCACAGATACGCAGTATTTT
CDR3aa: CATSDLKGGVDPSTDTQYF

j_gene: TRBJ1-5
abundance: many
v_gene: TRBV30
d_gene: .
CDR3nt: TGTGCCTGGAGTGTAAAGGGAGCCCAGCCCCAGCATTTT
CDR3aa: CAWSVKGAQPQHF

j_gene: TRBJ2-7
abundance: many
v_gene: TRBV27
d_gene: .
CDR3nt: TGTGCCAGCAGTGCCCTCGGGGGTTATGGCGAGCAGTACTTC
CDR3aa: CASSALGGYGEQYF

j_gene: TRBJ2-2
abundance: few
v_gene: TRBV11-1
d_gene: TRBD1
CDR3nt: TGTGCCAGCAGCTTACAACCGCCAGGACAGGACACCGGGGAGCTGTTTTTT
CDR3aa: CASSLQPPGQDTGELFF

j_gene: TRBJ1-5
abundance: many
v_gene: TRBV28
d_gene: TRBD1
CDR3nt: TGTGCCAGCAGTTTTCGGGACAGGGGCCGTCAGCCCCAGCATTTT
CDR3aa: CASSFRDRGRQPQHF

j_gene: TRBJ2-3
abundance: few
v_gene: TRBV5-1
d_gene: TRBD2
CDR3nt: TGCGCCAGCAGCTGGGGACTAGCGGGGAGCACAGATACGCAGTATTTT
CDR3aa: CASSWGLAGSTDTQYF

j_gene: TRBJ2-5
abundance: many
v_gene: TRBV12-3/TRBV12-4
d_gene: .
CDR3nt: TGTGCCAGCAGTTTTCAGGGTCCAGGGGCCCAGTACTTC
CDR3aa: CASSFQGPGAQYF

j_gene: TRBJ2-2
abundance: .
v_gene: TRBV10-3
d_gene: TRBD2
CDR3nt: TGTGCCATCAGTGGACTAGCGGGTTCCGGGGAGCTGTGTTTT
CDR3aa: CAISGLAGSGELCF

j_gene: TRBJ1-3
abundance: many
v_gene: TRBV24-1
d_gene: TRBD1
CDR3nt: TGTGCCACCAGTGAGTCCGGGACAGGGAGAGGAAACACCATATATTTT
CDR3aa: CATSESGTGRGNTIYF

j_gene: TRBJ1-2
abundance: many
v_gene: TRBV12-3/TRBV12-4
d_gene: .
CDR3nt: TGTGCCAGCAGTTTACCCACATTCTATGGCTACACCTTC
CDR3aa: CASSLPTFYGYTF

j_gene: TRBJ2-5
abundance: .
v_gene: TRBV7-7
d_gene: TRBD2
CDR3nt: TGTGCTAGCAGCCGAGGGCTAGCGGGCCAAGAGACCCAGTACTTC
CDR3aa: CASSRGLAGQETQYF

j_gene: TRBJ1-1
abundance: many
v_gene: TRBV6-5
d_gene: TRBD1
CDR3nt: TGTGCCAGCAGTTACCCGGGACAGGCCAACACTGAAGCTTTCTTT
CDR3aa: CASSYPGQANTEAFF

j_gene: TRBJ1-1
abundance: .
v_gene: TRBV28
d_gene: .
CDR3nt: TGTGCCAGCAGCTCAGGACATAACACTGAAGCTTTCTTT
CDR3aa: CASSSGHNTEAFF

j_gene: TRBJ2-7
abundance: many
v_gene: TRBV12-3/TRBV12-4
d_gene: .
CDR3nt: TGTGCCAGCAGTTTAGAGAACAGGGCCGGCGAGCAGTACTTC
CDR3aa: CASSLENRAGEQYF

j_gene: TRBJ2-5
abundance: many
v_gene: TRBV28
d_gene: TRBD1
CDR3nt: TGTGCCAGCAGTTTTGACCATTCGACAGGGGTCGAGACCCAGTACTTC
CDR3aa: CASSFDHSTGVETQYF

j_gene: TRBJ2-7
abundance: many
v_gene: TRBV7-9
d_gene: TRBD2
CDR3nt: TGTGCCAGCAGCCCAGCCGGGAGGGTGTTGAGAGAGCAGTACTTC
CDR3aa: CASSPAGRVLREQYF

j_gene: TRBJ1-6
abundance: few
v_gene: TRBV9
d_gene: TRBD1
CDR3nt: TGTGCCAGCAGCGCCGGGACAGCTTTTAATTCACCCCTCCACTTT
CDR3aa: CASSAGTAFNSPLHF

j_gene: TRBJ1-1
abundance: .
v_gene: TRBV10-3
d_gene: .
CDR3nt: TGTGCCATCAGCGTTAGGGGGACCGACACTGAAGCTTTCTTT
CDR3aa: CAISVRGTDTEAFF

j_gene: TRBJ2-7
abundance: many
v_gene: TRBV12-3/TRBV12-4
d_gene: .
CDR3nt: TGTGCCAGCAGTTTAGGGAGCGGATCTTTCTACGAGCAGTACTTC
CDR3aa: CASSLGSGSFYEQYF

j_gene: TRBJ2-5
abundance: many
v_gene: TRBV9
d_gene: .
CDR3nt: TGTGCCAGCAGCGCAGAAGGCAGGGACCAAGAGACCCAGTACTTC
CDR3aa: CASSAEGRDQETQYF

j_gene: TRBJ2-5
abundance: few
v_gene: TRBV10-3
d_gene: TRBD2
CDR3nt: TGTGCCATCACTGAAGTAGCGGGAGTGTCTGAGACCCAGTACTTC
CDR3aa: CAITEVAGVSETQYF

j_gene: TRBJ2-2
abundance: many
v_gene: TRBV12-3/TRBV12-4
d_gene: TRBD1
CDR3nt: TGTGCCAGCAGTTTAGGAGGTTACAGGGGGCGTAGCACCGGGGAGCTGTTTTTT
CDR3aa: CASSLGGYRGRSTGELFF

j_gene: TRBJ1-5
abundance: few
v_gene: TRBV11-1
d_gene: TRBD1
CDR3nt: TGTGCCAGCAGCTGGGGGACAGGGGTCCTTAATCAGCCCCAGCATTTT
CDR3aa: CASSWGTGVLNQPQHF

j_gene: TRBJ1-1
abundance: many
v_gene: TRBV2
d_gene: .
CDR3nt: TGTGCCAGCAGATGGGGGGCTGGTATGAACACTGAAGCTTTCTTT
CDR3aa: CASRWGAGMNTEAFF

j_gene: TRBJ2-5
abundance: .
v_gene: TRBV20-1
d_gene: TRBD2
CDR3nt: TGCAGTGCGGCAATAGCGGGAGCGGAGACCCAGTACTTC
CDR3aa: CSAAIAGAETQYF